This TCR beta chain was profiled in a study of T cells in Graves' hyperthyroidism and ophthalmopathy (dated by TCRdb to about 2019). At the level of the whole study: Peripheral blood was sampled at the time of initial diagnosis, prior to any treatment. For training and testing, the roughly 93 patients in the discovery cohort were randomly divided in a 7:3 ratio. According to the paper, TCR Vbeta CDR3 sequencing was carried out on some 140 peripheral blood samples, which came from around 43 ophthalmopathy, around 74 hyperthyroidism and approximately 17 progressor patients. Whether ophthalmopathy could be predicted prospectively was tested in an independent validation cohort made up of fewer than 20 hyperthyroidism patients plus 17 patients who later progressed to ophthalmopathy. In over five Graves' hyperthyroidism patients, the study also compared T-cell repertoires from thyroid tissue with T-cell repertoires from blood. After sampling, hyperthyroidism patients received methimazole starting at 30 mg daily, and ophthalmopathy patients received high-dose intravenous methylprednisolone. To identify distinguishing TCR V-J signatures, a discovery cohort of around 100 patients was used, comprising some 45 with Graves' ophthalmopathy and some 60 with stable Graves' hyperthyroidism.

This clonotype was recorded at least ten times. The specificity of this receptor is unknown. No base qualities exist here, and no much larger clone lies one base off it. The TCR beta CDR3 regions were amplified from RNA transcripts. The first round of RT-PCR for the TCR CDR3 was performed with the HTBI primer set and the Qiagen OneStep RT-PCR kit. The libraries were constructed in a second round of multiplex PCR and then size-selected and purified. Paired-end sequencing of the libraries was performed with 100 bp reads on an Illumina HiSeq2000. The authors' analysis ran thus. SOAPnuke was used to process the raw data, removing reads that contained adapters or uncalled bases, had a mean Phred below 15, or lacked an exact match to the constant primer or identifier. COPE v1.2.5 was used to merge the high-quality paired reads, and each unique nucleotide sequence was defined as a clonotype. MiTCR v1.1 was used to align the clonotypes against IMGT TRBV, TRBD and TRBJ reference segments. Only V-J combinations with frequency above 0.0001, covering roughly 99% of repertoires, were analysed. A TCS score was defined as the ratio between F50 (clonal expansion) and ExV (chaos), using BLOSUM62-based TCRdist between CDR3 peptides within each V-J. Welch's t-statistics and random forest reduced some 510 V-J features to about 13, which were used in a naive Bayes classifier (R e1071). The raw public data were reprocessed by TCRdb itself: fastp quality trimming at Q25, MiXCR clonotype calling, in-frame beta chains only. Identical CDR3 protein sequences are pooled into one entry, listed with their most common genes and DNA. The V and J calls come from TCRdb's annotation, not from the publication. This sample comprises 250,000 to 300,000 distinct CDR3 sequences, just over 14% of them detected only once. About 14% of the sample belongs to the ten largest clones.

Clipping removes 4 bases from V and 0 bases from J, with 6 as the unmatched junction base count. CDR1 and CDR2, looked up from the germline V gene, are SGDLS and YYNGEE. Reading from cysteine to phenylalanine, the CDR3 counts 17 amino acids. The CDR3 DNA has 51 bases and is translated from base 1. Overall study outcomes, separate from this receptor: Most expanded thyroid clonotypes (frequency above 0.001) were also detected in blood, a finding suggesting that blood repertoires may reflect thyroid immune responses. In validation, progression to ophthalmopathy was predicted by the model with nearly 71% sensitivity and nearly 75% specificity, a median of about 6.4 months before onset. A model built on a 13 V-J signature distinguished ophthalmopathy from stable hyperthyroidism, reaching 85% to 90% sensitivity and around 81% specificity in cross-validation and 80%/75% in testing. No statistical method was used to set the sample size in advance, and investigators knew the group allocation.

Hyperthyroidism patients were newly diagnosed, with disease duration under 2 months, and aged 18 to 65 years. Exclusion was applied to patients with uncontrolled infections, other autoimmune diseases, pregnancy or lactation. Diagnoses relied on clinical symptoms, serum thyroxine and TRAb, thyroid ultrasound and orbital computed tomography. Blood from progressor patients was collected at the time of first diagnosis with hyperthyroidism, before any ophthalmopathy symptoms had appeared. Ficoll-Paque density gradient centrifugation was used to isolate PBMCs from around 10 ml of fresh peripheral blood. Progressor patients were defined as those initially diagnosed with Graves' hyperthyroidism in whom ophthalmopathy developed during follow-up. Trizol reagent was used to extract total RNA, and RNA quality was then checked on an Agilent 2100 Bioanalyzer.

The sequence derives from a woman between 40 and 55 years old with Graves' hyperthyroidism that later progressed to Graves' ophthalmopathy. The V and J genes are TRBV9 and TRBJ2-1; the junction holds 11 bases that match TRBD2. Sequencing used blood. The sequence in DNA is TGTGCCAGCAGCAAACGACTAGCGGGGACCTCCTACAATGAGCAGTTCTTC. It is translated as CASSKRLAGTSYNEQFF.